This T cell receptor beta chain was identified in a study of blood T cell repertoires in COVID-19. The V and J ends lost 4 bases and 0 bases, in that order; junction bases with no gene match: 5. The germline gives CDR1 KGHSH, CDR2 LQKENI. CDR3 length equals 16 residues. As processed by the authors: The assay estimated nucleated cells by amplifying reference gene primers. Profiling relied on immunoSEQ multiplex PCR, and the TCRdb table lists in-frame clones only, not all of them. The V and J calls and clone size are taken from that table; D and trimming were inferred from the DNA. The repertoire holds about 210,000 clones, 65% to 90% seen once, with about 2.4% in the top ten. Patients of the Seattle cohort, enrolled during active infection, were followed longitudinally.

This TCR was recovered from a woman between 65 and 79 years old with COVID-19, enrolled during active disease. Sequenced material: peripheral blood. The chain has TRBV18 and TRBJ2-2, with 7 positions matching TRBD2. The CDR3 region has the DNA TGTGCCAGCTCACGGGGGGGACCTGCGAACACCGGGGAGCTGTTTTTT. This codes for CASSRGGPANTGELFF.